This TCR beta chain was profiled in a study of CD8+CD57+ T cells in acquired aplastic anemia. Study-wide context: CD4+ and CD8+ cells, once sorted, gave DNA averaging roughly 3.4 ug. Healthy donor CD4+ samples were sequenced to a depth that averaged roughly 10 million reads. Findings of the study overall: Common to patients and controls were twenty-nine CD8+ CDR3 sequences. The CD8+ Simpson's diversity of patients and controls was not significantly different.

The CDR3 sequence is 15 residues long. Germline trimming cut 6 bases from V and 4 bases from J; bases unmatched to any gene: 8. Genomic DNA served as template for TCR beta VDJ and CDR3 profiling. Each CDR3 protein gets one entry after TCRdb re-called the reads with MiXCR. Here the sample spans about 110,000 distinct CDR3 sequences, around 53% being singletons. Points on this clonotype: Its antigen is undetermined.

The TCR comes from a human donor in good health, serving as a control. The gene calls are TRBV12-3 or TRBV12-4 and TRBJ1-4; 7 nucleotides match TRBD1. Sequencing used sorted CD4+, CD8+, or CD8+CD57+ T cells (not recorded which) from PBMCs. CDR3: CASRSNRGDNEKLFF. The CDR3 nucleotides are TGTGCCAGCAGGTCGAACAGGGGAGATAATGAAAAACTGTTTTTT.